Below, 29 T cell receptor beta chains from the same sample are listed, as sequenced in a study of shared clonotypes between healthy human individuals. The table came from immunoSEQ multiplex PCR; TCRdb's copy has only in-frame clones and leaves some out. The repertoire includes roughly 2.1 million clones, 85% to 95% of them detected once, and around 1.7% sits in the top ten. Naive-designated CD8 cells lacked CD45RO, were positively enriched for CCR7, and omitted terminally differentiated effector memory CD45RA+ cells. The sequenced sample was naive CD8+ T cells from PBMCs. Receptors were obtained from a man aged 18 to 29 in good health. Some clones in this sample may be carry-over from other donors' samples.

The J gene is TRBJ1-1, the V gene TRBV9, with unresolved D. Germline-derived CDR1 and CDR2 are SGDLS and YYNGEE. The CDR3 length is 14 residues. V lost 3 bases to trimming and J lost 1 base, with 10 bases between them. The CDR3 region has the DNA TGTGCCAGCAGCGCGGACGGTGGGAACACTGAAGCTTTCTTT. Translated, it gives CASSADGGNTEAFF.

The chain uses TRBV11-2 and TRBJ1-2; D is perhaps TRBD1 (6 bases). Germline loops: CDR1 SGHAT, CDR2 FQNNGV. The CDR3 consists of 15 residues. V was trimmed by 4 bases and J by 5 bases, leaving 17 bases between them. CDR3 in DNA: TGTGCCAGCAGCTCGTACGGGACACCTAGATATGGCTACACCTTC. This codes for CASSSYGTPRYGYTF. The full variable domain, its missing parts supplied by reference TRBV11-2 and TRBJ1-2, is EAGVAQSPRYKIIEKRQSVAFWCNPISGHATLYWYQQILGQGPKLLIQFQNNGVVDDSQLPKDRFSAERLKGVDSTLKIQPAKLEDSAVYLCASSSYGTPRYGYTFGSGTRLTVV.

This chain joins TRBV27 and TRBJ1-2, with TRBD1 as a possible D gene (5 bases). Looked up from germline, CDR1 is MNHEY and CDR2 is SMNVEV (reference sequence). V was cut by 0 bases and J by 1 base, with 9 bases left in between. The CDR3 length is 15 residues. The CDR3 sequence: CASSLSYQGNYGYTF. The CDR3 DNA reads TGTGCCAGCAGTTTATCGTACCAGGGTAACTATGGCTACACCTTC.

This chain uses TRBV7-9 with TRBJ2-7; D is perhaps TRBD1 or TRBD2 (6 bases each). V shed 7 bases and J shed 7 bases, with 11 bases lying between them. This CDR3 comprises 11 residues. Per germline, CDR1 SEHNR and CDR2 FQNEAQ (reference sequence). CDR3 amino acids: CASNQGGEQYF. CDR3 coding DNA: TGTGCCAGCAACCAAGGGGGGGAGCAGTACTTC.

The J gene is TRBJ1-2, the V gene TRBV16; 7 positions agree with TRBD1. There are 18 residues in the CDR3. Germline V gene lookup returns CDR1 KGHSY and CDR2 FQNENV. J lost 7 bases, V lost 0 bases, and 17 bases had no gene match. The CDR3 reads CASSQSSFEQGTVSGYTF. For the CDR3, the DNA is TGTGCCAGCAGCCAATCGAGTTTCGAACAGGGGACAGTGAGTGGCTACACCTTC. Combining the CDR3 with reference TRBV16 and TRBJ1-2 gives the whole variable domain GEEVAQTPKHLVRGEGQKAKLYCAPIKGHSYVFWYQQVLKNEFKFLISFQNENVFDETGMPKERFSAKCLPNSPCSLEIQATKLEDSAVYFCASSQSSFEQGTVSGYTFGSGTRLTVV.

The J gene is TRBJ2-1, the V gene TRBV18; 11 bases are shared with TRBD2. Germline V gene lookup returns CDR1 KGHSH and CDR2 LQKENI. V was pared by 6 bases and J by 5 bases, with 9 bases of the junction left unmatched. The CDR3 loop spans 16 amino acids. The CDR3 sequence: CASSRQTSGDDNEQFF. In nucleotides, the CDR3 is TGTGCCAGCTCTCGCCAGACTAGCGGGGACGACAATGAGCAGTTCTTC. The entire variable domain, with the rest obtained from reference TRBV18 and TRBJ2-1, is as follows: NAGVMQNPRHLVRRRGQEARLRCSPMKGHSHVYWYRQLPEEGLKFMVYLQKENIIDESGMPKERFSAEFPKEGPSILRIQQVVRGDSAAYFCASSRQTSGDDNEQFFGPGTRLTVL.

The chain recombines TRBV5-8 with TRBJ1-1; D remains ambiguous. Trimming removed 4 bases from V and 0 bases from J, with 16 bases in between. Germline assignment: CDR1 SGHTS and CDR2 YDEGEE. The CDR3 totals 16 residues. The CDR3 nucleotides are TGTGCCAGCAGCCCCCGAATAACGAGGGTGAACACTGAAGCTTTCTTT. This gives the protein CASSPRITRVNTEAFF.

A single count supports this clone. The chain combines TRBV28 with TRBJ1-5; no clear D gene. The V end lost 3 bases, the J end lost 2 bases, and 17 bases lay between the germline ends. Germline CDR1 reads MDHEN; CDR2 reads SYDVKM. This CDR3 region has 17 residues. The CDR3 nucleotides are TGTGCCAGCAGTTTCCCAGGCGGATTTTTGGGCAATCAGCCCCAGCATTTT. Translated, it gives CASSFPGGFLGNQPQHF.

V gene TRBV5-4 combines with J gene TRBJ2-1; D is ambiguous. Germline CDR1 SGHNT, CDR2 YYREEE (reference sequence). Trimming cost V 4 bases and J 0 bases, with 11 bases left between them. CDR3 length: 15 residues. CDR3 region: CASSLRLSSYNEQFF. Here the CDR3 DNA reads TGTGCCAGCAGCCTCCGACTGAGCTCCTACAATGAGCAGTTCTTC.

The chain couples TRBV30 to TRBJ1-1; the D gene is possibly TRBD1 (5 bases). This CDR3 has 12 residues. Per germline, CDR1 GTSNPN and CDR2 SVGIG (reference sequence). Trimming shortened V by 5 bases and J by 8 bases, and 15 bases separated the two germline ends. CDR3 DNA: TGTGCCTGGGTGTATTGGGGCTTGGAAGCTTTCTTT. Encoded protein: CAWVYWGLEAFF.

In DNA form, the CDR3 reads TGCGCCAGCAGCTGGCGGTCGATCGCAACTAATGAAAAACTGTTTTTT. Protein: CASSWRSIATNEKLFF. The V gene is TRBV4-3, the J gene TRBJ1-4; D is unclear. CDR3 length: 16 amino acids. V dropped 5 bases and J dropped 0 bases, with 13 bases sitting between them. Germline V gene sequence: CDR1 LGHNA, CDR2 YSLEER.

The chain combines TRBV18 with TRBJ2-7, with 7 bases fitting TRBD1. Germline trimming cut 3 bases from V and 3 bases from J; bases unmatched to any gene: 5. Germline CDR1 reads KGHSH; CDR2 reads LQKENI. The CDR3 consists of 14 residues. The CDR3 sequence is CASSPTGTDYEQYF. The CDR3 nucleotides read TGTGCCAGCTCACCTACCGGGACAGACTACGAGCAGTACTTC.

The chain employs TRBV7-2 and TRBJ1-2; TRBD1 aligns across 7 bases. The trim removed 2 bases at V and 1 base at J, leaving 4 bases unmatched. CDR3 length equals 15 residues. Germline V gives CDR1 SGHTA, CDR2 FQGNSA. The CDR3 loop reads CASSLRDSYNYGYTF. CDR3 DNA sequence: TGTGCCAGCAGCTTACGGGACAGCTATAACTATGGCTACACCTTC.

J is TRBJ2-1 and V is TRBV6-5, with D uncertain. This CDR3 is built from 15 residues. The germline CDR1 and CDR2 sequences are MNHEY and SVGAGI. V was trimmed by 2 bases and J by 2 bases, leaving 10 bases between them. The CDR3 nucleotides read TGTGCCAGCAGTTACGCTCGGAGCCCCTACAATGAGCAGTTCTTC. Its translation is CASSYARSPYNEQFF.

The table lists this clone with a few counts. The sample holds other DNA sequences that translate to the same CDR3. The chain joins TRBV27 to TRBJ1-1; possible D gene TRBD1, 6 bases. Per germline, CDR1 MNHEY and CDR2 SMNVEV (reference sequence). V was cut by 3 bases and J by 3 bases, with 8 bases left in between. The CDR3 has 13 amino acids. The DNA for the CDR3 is TGTGCCAGCAGTTTGGGGGCATACACTGAAGCTTTCTTT. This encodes CASSLGAYTEAFF.

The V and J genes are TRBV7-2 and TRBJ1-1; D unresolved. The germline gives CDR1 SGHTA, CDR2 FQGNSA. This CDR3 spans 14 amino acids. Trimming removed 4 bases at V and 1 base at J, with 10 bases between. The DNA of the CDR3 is TGTGCCAGCAGCTATAATACCGGGAACACTGAAGCTTTCTTT. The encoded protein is CASSYNTGNTEAFF.

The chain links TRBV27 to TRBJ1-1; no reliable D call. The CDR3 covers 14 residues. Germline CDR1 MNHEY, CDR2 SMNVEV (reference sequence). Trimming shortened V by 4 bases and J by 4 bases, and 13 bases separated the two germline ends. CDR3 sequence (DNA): TGTGCCAGCAGTTCCCTATGGGATACCACTGAAGCTTTCTTT. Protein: CASSSLWDTTEAFF.

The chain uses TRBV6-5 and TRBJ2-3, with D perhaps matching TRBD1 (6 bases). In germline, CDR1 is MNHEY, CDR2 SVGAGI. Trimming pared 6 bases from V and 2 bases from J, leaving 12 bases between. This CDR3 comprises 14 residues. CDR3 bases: TGTGCCAGCAGAAACAGGGTCCTCACAGATACGCAGTATTTT. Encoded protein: CASRNRVLTDTQYF.

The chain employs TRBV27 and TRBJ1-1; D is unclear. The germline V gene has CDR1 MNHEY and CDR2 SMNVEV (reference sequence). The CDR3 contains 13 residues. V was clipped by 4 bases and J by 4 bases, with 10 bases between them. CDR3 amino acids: CASSSREGTEAFF. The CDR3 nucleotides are TGTGCCAGCAGTTCCCGGGAAGGCACTGAAGCTTTCTTT.

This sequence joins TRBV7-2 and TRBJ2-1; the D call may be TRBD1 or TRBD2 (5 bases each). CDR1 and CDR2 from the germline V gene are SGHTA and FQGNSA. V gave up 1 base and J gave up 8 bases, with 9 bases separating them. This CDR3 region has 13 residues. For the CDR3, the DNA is TGTGCCAGCAGCTTAGTACGGGGCTATGAGCAGTTCTTC. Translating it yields CASSLVRGYEQFF.

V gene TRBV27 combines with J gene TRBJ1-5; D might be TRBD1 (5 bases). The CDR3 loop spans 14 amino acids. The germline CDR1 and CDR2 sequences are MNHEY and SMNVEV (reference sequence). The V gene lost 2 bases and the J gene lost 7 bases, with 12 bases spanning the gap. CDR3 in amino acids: CASSLVGVGQPQHF. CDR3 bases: TGTGCCAGCAGTTTAGTGGGGGTTGGACAGCCCCAGCATTTT.

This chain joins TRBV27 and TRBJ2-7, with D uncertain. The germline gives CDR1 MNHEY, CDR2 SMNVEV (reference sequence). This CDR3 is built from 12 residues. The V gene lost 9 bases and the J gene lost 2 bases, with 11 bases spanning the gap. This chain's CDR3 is CASGLVPYEQYF. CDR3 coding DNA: TGTGCCAGTGGATTGGTACCCTACGAGCAGTACTTC.

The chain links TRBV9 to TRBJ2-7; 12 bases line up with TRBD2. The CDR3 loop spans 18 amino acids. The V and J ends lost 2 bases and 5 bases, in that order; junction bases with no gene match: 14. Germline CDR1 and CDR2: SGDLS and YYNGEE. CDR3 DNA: TGTGCCAGCAGCGTGGGGGGAAAGACTAGCGGGAGTTTTAACGAGCAGTACTTC. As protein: CASSVGGKTSGSFNEQYF.

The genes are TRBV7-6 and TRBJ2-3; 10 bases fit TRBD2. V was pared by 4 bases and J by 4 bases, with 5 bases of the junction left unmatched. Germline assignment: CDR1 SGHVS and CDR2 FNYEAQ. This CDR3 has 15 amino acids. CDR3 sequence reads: CASSSSGSPADTQYF. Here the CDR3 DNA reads TGTGCCAGCAGCTCTAGCGGGAGCCCGGCAGATACGCAGTATTTT.

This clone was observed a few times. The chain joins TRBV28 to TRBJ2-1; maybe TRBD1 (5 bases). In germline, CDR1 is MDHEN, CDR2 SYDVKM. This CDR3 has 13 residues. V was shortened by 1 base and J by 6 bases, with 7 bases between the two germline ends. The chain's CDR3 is CASSLLGANEQFF. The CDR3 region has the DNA TGTGCCAGCAGTTTATTAGGGGCCAATGAGCAGTTCTTC.

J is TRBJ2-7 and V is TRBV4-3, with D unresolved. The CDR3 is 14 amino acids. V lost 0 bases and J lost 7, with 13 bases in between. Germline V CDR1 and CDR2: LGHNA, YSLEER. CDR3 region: CASSQEDRLGEQYF. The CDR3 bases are TGCGCCAGCAGCCAAGAGGACCGACTGGGGGAGCAGTACTTC.

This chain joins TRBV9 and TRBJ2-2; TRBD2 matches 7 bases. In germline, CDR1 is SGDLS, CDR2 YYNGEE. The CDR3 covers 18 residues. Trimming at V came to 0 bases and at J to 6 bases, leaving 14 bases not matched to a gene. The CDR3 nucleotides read TGTGCCAGCAGCGTAGATGGTAGCGGGTCTCTCGGCGCCGGGGAGCTGTTTTTT. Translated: CASSVDGSGSLGAGELFF.

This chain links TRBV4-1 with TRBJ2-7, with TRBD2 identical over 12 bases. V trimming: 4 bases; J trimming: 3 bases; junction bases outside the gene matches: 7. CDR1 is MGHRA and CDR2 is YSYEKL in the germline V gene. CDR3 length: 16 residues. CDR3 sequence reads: CASSLGLAGSNYEQYF. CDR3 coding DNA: TGCGCCAGCAGCCTGGGACTAGCGGGTTCAAACTACGAGCAGTACTTC.

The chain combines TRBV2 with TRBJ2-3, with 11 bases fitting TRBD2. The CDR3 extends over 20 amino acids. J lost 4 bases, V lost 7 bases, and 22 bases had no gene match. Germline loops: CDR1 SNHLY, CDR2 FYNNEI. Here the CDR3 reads CASTPRAGRLAGGRSDTQYF. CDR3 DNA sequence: TGTGCCAGCACCCCCCGGGCAGGGCGTCTAGCGGGAGGTCGGTCAGATACGCAGTATTTT.